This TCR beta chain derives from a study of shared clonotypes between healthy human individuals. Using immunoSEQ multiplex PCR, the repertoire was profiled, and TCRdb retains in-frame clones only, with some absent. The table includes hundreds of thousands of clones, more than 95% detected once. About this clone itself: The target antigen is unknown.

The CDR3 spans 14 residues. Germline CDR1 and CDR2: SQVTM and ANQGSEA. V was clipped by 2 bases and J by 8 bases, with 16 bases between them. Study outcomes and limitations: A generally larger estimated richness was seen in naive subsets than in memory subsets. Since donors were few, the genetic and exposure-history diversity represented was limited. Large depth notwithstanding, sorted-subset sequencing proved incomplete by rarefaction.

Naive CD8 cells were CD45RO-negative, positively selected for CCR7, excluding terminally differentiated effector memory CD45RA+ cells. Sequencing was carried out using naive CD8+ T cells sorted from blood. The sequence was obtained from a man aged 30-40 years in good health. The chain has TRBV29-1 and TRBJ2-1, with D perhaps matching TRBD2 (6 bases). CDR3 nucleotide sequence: TGCAGCGTTGAATGGAGGGGATCTAGGGATGAGCAGTTCTTC. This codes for CSVEWRGSRDEQFF.